The 2 T cell receptor beta chains below were found in one sample sequenced in a study of control samples from healthy donors and cancer patients. Measured with immunoSEQ multiplex PCR; TCRdb has only the in-frame clones, and not every one. The sample shows some 120,000 clones, roughly nine tenths of them seen only once. Sequenced material: blood. These receptors all stem from a woman aged 18-29 years in good health.

The chain is built from TRBV30 and TRBJ1-2; TRBD1 matches 7 bases. V dropped 3 bases and J dropped 4; count of bases not matched to a gene: 8. The CDR3 covers 14 residues. CDR1 is GTSNPN and CDR2 is SVGIG in the germline V gene (reference sequence). CDR3 sequence (DNA): TGTGCCTGGAGAACGACAGGGAAGGCCTATGGCTACACCTTC. Translating it yields CAWRTTGKAYGYTF.

Only a few counts were recorded for this clone. The gene calls are TRBV7-2 and TRBJ2-3, with 15 bases fitting TRBD2. Trimming cost V 4 bases and J 1 base; bases outside gene matches: 6. The CDR3 length is 18 residues. Germline-derived CDR1 and CDR2 are SGHTA and FQGNSA. Written as DNA, the CDR3 is TGTGCCAGCAGCTCCCGGACTAGCGGGGGGGTGGGCACAGATACGCAGTATTTT. It translates to CASSSRTSGGVGTDTQYF.